The clone carrying this T cell receptor beta chain occurred many times. Its specificity is not known. Germline V CDR1 and CDR2: DFQATT, SNEGSKA (reference sequence). The CDR3 contains 13 residues. Trimming shortened V by 4 bases and J by 2 bases, and 11 bases separated the two germline ends. Library preparation (for TCRbeta) was performed with unique molecular identifiers. MiXCR, run by TCRdb on the PCR reads, gives a single entry per CDR3 protein. The sample holds around 270,000 distinct CDR3 sequences, roughly 8.2% seen once. The sample originates from a study of T-cell reconstitution after alpha-beta-depleted transplantation in children. Broader study findings: Several hundred graft clones that had expanded were reportedly the source of alpha-beta T cells about two months after transplant. At day 60, the high TCRbeta diversity found in some patients originated from recipient T cells and thymic progenitors that had survived. Diversity and T-cell counts at one year after transplant derived mostly from new T cells.

The receptor comes from a female patient under 10 years old who had a stem cell transplant for Fanconi anemia, so the T cells may come from the graft donor. The chain joins TRBV20-1 to TRBJ2-5; TRBD1 might be the D (6 bases). This specimen was peripheral blood, taken 360 days after TCRalphabeta/CD19-depleted stem cell transplant. The CDR3 region is CSATPDSQETQYF. The CDR3 coding sequence is TGCAGTGCTACTCCGGACAGTCAAGAGACCCAGTACTTC.